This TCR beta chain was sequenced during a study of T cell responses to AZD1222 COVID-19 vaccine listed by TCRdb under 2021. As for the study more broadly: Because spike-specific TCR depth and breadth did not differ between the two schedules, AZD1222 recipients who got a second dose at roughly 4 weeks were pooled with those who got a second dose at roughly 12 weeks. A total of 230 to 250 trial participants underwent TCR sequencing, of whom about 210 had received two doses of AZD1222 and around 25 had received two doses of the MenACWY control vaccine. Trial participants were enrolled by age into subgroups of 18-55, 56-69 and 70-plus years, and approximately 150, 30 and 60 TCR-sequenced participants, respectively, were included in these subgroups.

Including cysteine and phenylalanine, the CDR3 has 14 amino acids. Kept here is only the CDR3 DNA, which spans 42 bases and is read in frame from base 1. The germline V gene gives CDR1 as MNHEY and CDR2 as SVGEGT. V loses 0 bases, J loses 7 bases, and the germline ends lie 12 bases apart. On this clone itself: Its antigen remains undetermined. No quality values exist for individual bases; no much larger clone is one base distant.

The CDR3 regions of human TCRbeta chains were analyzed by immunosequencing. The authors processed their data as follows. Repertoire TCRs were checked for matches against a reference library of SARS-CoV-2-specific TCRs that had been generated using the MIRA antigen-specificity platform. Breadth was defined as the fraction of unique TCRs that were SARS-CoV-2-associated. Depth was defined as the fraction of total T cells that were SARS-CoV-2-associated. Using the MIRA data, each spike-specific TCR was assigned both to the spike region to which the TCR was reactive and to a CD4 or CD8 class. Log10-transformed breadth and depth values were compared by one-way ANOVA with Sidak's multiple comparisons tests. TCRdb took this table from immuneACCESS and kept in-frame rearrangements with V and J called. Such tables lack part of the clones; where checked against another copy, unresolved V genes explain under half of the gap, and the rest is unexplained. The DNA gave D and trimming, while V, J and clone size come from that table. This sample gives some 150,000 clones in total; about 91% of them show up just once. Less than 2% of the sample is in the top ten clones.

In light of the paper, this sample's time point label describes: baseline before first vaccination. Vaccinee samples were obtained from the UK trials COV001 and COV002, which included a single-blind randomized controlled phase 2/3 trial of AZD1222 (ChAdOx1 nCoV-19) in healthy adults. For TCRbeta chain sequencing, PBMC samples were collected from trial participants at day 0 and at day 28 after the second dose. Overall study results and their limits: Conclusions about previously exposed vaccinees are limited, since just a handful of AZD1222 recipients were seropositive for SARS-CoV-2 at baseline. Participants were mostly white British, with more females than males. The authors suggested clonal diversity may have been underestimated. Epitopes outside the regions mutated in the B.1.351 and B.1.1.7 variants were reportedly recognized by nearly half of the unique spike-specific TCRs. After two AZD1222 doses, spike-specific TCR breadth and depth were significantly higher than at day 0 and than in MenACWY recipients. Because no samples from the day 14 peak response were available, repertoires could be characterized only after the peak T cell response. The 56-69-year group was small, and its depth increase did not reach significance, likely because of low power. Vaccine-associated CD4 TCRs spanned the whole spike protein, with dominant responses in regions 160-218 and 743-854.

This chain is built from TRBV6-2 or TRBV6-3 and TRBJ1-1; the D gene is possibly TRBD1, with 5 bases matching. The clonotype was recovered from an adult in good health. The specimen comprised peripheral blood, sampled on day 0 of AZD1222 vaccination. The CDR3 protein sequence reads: CASSYSAGLREAFF. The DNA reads TGTGCCAGCAGTTACTCCGCGGGGCTACGTGAAGCTTTCTTT.